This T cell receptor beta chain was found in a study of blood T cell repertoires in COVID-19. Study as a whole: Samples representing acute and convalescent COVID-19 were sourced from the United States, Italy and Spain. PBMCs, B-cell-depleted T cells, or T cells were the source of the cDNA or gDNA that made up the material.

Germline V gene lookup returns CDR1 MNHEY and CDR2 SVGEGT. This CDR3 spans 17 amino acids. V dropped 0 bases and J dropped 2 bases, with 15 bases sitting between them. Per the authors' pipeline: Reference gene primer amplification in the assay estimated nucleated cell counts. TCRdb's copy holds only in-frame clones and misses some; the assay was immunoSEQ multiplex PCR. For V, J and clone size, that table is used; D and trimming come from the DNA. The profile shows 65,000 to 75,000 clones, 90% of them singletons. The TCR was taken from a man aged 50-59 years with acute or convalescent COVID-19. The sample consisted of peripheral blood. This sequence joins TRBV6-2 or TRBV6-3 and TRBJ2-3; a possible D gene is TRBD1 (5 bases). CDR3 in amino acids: CASSYSRGGGLTDTQYF. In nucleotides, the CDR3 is TGTGCCAGCAGTTACTCAAGGGGCGGCGGTCTCACAGATACGCAGTATTTT.